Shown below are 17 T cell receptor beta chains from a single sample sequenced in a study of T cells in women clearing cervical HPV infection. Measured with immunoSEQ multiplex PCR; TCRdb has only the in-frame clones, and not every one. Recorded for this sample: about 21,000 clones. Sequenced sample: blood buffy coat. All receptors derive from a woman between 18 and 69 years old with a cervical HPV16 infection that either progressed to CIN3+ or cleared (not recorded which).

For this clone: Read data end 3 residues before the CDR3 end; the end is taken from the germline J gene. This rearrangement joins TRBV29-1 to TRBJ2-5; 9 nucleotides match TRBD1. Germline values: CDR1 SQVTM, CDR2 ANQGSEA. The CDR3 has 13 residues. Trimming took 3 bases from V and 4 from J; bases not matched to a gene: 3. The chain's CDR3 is CSVDGTGSETQYF. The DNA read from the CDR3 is TGCAGCGTTGACGGGACAGGGTCAGAGACC.

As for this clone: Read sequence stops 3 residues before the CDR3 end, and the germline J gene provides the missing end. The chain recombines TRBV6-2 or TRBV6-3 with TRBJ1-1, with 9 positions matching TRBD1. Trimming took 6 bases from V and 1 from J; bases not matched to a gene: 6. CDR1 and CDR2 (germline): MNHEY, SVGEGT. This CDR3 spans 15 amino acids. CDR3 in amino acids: CASRHLGQGNTEAFF. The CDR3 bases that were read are TGTGCCAGCAGACACTTGGGACAGGGGAACACTGAA.

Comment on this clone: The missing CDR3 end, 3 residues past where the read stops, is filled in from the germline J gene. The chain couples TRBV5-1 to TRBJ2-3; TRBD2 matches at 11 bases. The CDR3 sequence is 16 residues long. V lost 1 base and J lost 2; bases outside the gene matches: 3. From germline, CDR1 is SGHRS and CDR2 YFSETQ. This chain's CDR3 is CASSLTSGGPTDTQYF. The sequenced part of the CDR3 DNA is TGCGCCAGCAGCTTGACTAGCGGGGGTCCCACAGATACG.

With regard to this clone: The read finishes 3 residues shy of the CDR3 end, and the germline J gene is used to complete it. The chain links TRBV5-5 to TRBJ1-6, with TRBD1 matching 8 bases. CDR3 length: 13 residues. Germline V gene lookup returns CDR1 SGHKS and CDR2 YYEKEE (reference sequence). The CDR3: CASSLAGGDPLHF. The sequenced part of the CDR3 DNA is TGTGCCAGCAGCTTGGCAGGGGGCGACCCC.

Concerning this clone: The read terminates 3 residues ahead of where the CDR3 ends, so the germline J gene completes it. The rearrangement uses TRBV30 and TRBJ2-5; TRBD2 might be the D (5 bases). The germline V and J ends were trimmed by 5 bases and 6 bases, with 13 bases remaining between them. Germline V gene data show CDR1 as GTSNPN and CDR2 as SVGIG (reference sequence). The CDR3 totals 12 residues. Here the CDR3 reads CAWGLPDQTQYF. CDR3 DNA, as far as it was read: TGTGCCTGGGGACTCCCGGACCAGACC.

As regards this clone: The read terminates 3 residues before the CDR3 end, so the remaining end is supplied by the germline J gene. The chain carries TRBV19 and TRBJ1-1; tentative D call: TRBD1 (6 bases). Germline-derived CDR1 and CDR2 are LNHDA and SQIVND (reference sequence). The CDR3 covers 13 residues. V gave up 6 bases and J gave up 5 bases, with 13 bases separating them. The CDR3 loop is CASRQGLGTEAFF. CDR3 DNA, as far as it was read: TGTGCCAGTAGACAGGGTCTAGGGACTGAA.

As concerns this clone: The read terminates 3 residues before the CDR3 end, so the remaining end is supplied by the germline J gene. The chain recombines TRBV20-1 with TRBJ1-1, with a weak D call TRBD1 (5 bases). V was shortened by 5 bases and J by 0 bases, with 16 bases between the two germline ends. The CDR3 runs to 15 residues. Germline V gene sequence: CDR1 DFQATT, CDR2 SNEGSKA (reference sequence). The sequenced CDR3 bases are TGCAGTGCTCATCTCAGTGGAGGGGTGAACACTGAA. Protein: CSAHLSGGVNTE. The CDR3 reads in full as CSAHLSGGVNTEAFF.

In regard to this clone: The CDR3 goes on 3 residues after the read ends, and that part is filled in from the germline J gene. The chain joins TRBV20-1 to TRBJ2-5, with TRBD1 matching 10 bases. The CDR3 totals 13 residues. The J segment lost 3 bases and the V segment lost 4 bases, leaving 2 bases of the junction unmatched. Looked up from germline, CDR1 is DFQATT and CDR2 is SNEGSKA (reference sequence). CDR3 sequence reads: CSATDRGKETQYF. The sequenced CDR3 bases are TGCAGTGCTACGGACAGGGGGAAAGAGACC.

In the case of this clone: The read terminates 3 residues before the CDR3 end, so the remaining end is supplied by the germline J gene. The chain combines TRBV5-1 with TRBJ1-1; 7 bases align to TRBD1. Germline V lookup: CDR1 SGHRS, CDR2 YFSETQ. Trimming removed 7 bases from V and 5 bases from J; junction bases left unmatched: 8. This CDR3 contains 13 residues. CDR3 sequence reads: CASALTGWTEAFF. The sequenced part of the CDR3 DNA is TGCGCCAGCGCCTTGACAGGGTGGACTGAA.

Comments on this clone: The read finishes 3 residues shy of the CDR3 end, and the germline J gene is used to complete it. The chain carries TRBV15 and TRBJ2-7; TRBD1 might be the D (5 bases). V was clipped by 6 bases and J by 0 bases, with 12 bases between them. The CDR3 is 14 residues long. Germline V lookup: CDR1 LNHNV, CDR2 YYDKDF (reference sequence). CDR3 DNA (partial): TGTGCCACCAGGGTCAGTCAGGGCTCCTACGAG. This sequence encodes CATRVSQGSYE. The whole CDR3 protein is CATRVSQGSYEQYF. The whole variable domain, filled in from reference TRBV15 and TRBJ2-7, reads DAMVIQNPRYQVTQFGKPVTLSCSQTLNHNVMYWYQQKSSQAPKLLFHYYDKDFNNEADTPDNFQSRRPNTSFCFLDIRSPGLGDTAMYLCATRVSQGSYEQYFGPGTRLTVT.

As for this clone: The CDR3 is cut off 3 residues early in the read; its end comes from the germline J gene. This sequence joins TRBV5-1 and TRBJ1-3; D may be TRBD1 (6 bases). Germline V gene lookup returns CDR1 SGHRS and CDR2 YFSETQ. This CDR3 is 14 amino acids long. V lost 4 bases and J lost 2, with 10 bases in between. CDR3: CASSPDRTGNTIYF. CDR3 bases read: TGCGCCAGCAGCCCCGACAGGACTGGAAACACC.

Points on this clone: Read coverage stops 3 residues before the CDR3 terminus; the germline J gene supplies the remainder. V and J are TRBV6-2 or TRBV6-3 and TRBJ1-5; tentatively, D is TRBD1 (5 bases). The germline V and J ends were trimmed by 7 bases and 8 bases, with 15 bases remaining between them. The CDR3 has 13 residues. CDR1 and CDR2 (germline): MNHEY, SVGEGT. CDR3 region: CASTQGNWEPQHF. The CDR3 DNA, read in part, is TGTGCCAGCACCCAGGGTAATTGGGAGCCC.

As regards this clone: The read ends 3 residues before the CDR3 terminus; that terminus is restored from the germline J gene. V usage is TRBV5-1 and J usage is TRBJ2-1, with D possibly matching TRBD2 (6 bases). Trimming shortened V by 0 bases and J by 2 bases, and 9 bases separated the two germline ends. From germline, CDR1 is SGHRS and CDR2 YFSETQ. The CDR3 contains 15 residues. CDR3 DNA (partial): TGCGCCAGCAGCTTGGTAGCGGACCCCTACAATGAG. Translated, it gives CASSLVADPYNE. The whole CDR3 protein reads CASSLVADPYNEQFF.

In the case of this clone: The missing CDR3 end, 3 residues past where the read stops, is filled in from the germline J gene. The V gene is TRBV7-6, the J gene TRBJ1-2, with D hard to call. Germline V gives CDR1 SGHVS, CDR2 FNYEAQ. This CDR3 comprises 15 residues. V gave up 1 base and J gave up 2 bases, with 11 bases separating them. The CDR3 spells CASSLGIPGNYGYTF. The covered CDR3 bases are TGTGCCAGCAGCTTAGGTATTCCGGGGAACTATGGC.

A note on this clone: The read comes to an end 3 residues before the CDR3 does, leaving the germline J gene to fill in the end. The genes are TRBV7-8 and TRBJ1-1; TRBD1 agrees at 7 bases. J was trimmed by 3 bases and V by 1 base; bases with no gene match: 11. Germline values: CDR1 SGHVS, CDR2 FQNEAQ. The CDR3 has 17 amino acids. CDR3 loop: CASSLVGGRQGYTEAFF. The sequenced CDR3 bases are TGTGCCAGCAGCTTAGTAGGGGGCCGCCAGGGGTACACTGAA.

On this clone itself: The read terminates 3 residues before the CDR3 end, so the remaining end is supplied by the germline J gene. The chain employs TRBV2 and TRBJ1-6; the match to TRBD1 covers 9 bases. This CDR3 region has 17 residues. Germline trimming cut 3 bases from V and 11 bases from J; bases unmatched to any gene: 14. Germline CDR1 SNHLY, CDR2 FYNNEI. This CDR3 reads CASSDIRGGTGITPLHF. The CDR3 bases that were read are TGTGCCAGCAGTGATATTAGGGGGGGGACAGGGATAACACCC.

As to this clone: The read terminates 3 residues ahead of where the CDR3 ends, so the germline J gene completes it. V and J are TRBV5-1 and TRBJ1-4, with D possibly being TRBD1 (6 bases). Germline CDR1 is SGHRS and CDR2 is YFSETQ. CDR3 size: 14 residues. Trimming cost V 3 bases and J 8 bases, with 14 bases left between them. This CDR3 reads CASSSRTAEEKLFF. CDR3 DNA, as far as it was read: TGCGCCAGCAGCTCACGGACAGCTGAGGAAAAA.